This passage covers 17 T cell receptor beta chains from one sample sequenced in a study of blood T cell repertoires in COVID-19. Only in-frame clones appear in the TCRdb table, and some are missing; sequencing was by immunoSEQ multiplex PCR. The sample yields about 120,000 clones, 86% seen once. Sequenced input: peripheral blood. The receptor source for this set is a man in his 70s who had recovered from COVID-19.

The chain joins TRBV9 to TRBJ2-1, with 7 bases aligning to TRBD1. Germline V gene sequence: CDR1 SGDLS, CDR2 YYNGEE. This CDR3 spans 15 amino acids. Losses at the gene ends were 1 base for V and 2 bases for J; bases not matched to a gene: 3. The CDR3 DNA sequence: TGTGCCAGCAGCGTACAGGGGGATCCCTACAATGAGCAGTTCTTC. This gives the protein CASSVQGDPYNEQFF.

This chain links TRBV29-1 with TRBJ1-1; 9 bases agree with TRBD1. The CDR3 has 13 amino acids. V lost 2 bases and J lost 6; bases outside the gene matches: 4. Germline V gene lookup returns CDR1 SQVTM and CDR2 ANQGSEA. In nucleotides, the CDR3 is TGCAGCGTTGAACCGGGACAGGGCTCTGAAGCTTTCTTT. Translation gives CSVEPGQGSEAFF.

This clone was picked up a small number of times. The rearrangement joins TRBV6-2 or TRBV6-3 to TRBJ1-6; 10 bases match TRBD1. Germline V CDR1 and CDR2: MNHEY, SVGEGT. The CDR3 spans 15 residues. J gave up 9 bases and V 5 bases, and 7 bases lay outside the gene matches. The CDR3 spells CASSRRDRGASPLHF. In nucleotides, the CDR3 is TGTGCCAGCAGTCGCCGGGACAGGGGCGCTTCACCCCTCCACTTT.

V and J are TRBV19 and TRBJ1-5; 8 nucleotides match TRBD1. The trim removed 0 bases at V and 2 bases at J, leaving 3 bases unmatched. This CDR3 has 16 residues. Germline CDR1 reads LNHDA; CDR2 reads SQIVND (reference sequence). The CDR3 is CASSIDGTGGNQPQHF. The CDR3 DNA follows: TGTGCCAGTAGTATAGACGGGACAGGTGGCAATCAGCCCCAGCATTTT.

This chain uses TRBV6-1 with TRBJ1-2; D perhaps matches TRBD1 (6 bases). The CDR3 runs to 15 residues. Trimming removed 3 bases at V and 6 bases at J, with 17 bases between. Germline V gives CDR1 MNHNS, CDR2 SASEGT. CDR3 DNA sequence: TGTGCCAGCAGTGAGGGGGCAGGGCTCTGGAATGGCTACACCTTC. Amino acid sequence: CASSEGAGLWNGYTF.

The chain recombines TRBV7-3 with TRBJ1-2; D remains ambiguous. Germline loops: CDR1 SGHTA, CDR2 FQGTGA. The CDR3 covers 12 residues. V lost 3 bases to trimming and J lost 3 bases, with 5 bases between them. CDR3 residues: CASSFRDYGYTF. CDR3 nucleotide sequence: TGTGCCAGCAGCTTTCGGGACTATGGCTACACCTTC.

The genes are TRBV28 and TRBJ2-5, with D perhaps matching TRBD2 (6 bases). This CDR3 contains 14 residues. V was pared by 7 bases and J by 5 bases, with 17 bases between. The germline V gene has CDR1 MDHEN and CDR2 SYDVKM. CDR3 protein: CASTLGGATETQYF. The CDR3 bases are TGTGCCAGCACCCTTGGAGGGGCCACGGAGACCCAGTACTTC.

The V and J genes are TRBV18 and TRBJ1-1; D unresolved. The germline CDR1 and CDR2 sequences are KGHSH and LQKENI. The CDR3 covers 13 residues. V lost 4 bases and J 8 bases, leaving 14 bases between the germline ends. The CDR3 protein is CASSRDSTGEAFF. The CDR3 DNA sequence: TGTGCCAGCTCACGGGATTCTACGGGGGAAGCTTTCTTT.

The count of this clone is one. This chain links TRBV11-2 with TRBJ1-1; maybe TRBD1 (6 bases). The V and J ends lost 3 bases and 2 bases respectively, with 10 bases between them. Germline assignment: CDR1 SGHAT and CDR2 FQNNGV. The CDR3 is made up of 14 amino acids. In DNA form, the CDR3 reads TGTGCCAGCAGCTTCTCGACAGGCAACACTGAAGCTTTCTTT. Translated, it gives CASSFSTGNTEAFF.

V is TRBV28 and J is TRBJ1-5; 8 nucleotides align to TRBD1. CDR1 is MDHEN, CDR2 SYDVKM, per germline. J lost 6 bases, V lost 4 bases, and 5 bases had no gene match. This CDR3 region has 14 residues. The CDR3 sequence is CASSSQGASQPQHF. The CDR3 DNA is TGTGCCAGCAGTTCCCAGGGGGCATCTCAGCCCCAGCATTTT.

The V and J genes are TRBV7-9 and TRBJ1-6; D unresolved. Germline assignment: CDR1 SEHNR and CDR2 FQNEAQ (reference sequence). This CDR3 has 13 residues. Trimming took off 8 bases at V and 8 bases at J, with 13 bases between the two ends. For the CDR3, the DNA is TGTGCCAGCGGACCGGGGTTGCATTCACCCCTCCACTTT. Its translation: CASGPGLHSPLHF.

This chain links TRBV7-9 with TRBJ2-3; the D is unclear. The germline V and J ends were trimmed by 6 bases and 0 bases, with 7 bases remaining between them. There are 13 residues in the CDR3. Germline CDR1 is SEHNR and CDR2 is FQNEAQ (reference sequence). As DNA, the CDR3 is TGTGCCAGCAGGCCGGGTAGCACAGATACGCAGTATTTT. Its translation: CASRPGSTDTQYF.

The chain recombines TRBV6-4 with TRBJ2-6; no definite D call. V gave up 4 bases and J gave up 0 bases, with 4 bases separating them. Germline CDR1 MRHNA, CDR2 SNTAGT. This CDR3 contains 14 residues. DNA for the CDR3: TGTGCCAGCAGTGTAAACTCTGGGGCCAACGTCCTGACTTTC. It yields the protein CASSVNSGANVLTF.

The CDR3 nucleotides are TGTGCCAGCAGTCGGACAGCAAGTTCACCCCTCCACTTT. It encodes CASSRTASSPLHF. The chain is built from TRBV28 and TRBJ1-6; maybe TRBD1 (6 bases). This CDR3 is built from 13 residues. Germline V gene sequence: CDR1 MDHEN, CDR2 SYDVKM. Trimming cost V 5 bases and J 9 bases, with 11 bases left between them.

The rearrangement uses TRBV2 and TRBJ1-2; a possible D gene is TRBD1 (6 bases). Trimming shortened V by 4 bases and J by 7 bases, and 19 bases separated the two germline ends. The CDR3 spans 15 residues. Germline V gene lookup returns CDR1 SNHLY and CDR2 FYNNEI. The CDR3 is CASSVFRGSTAGYTF. The DNA for the CDR3 is TGTGCCAGCAGTGTGTTCAGGGGAAGTACGGCTGGCTACACCTTC.

This clone was detected ten times or more. The chain recombines TRBV28 with TRBJ1-6; 7 bases align to TRBD1. CDR1 and CDR2 (germline): MDHEN, SYDVKM. The CDR3 is 15 residues long. The V segment lost 5 bases and the J segment 7 bases; nucleotides outside the gene matches: 8. DNA of the CDR3: TGTGCCAGCAGTCCGAGCCCCAGGGGGAATTCACCCCTCCACTTT. Protein: CASSPSPRGNSPLHF.

The V call is TRBV5-5, the J call TRBJ2-7; the D is unclear. V dropped 4 bases and J dropped 5 bases, with 7 bases sitting between them. The CDR3 is made up of 11 amino acids. Germline CDR1 reads SGHKS; CDR2 reads YYEKEE (reference sequence). CDR3 nucleotide sequence: TGTGCCAGCAGCATAAGCAACGAGCAGTACTTC. This encodes CASSISNEQYF.